Given below is one TCR beta chain in context. The target antigen is unknown. TCRdb's table, derived via immunoSEQ multiplex PCR, lists solely in-frame clones and lacks some. The profile covers some 70,000 clones, with around 80% appearing a single time and 11% to 15% taken by the ten largest. V lost 5 bases, J lost 0 bases, and 13 bases lay in between. The CDR3 covers 15 residues. CDR1 and CDR2 (germline): MNHEY, SVGAGI. These data come from a study of T cell responses to AZD1222 COVID-19 vaccine. Findings and limits, study-wide: At 160-218 and 743-854, vaccine-associated CD4 TCRs were dominant, and they spanned spike. The donor cohort was predominantly white British with a female majority, and clonal diversity may have been underestimated. Repertoires in all cases were sampled only once the peak T cell response had passed.

V gene TRBV6-5 combines with J gene TRBJ1-1, with a weak D call TRBD1 (5 bases). This specimen consisted of peripheral blood, obtained 28 days after the second AZD1222 dose. The TCR originated in an adult who received the AZD1222 COVID-19 vaccine. CDR3 bases: TGTGCCAGCAGTAGTGAGACAGCTATGAACACTGAAGCTTTCTTT. Its translation is CASSSETAMNTEAFF.